These T cell receptor beta chains were read from a single sample in a study of shared clonotypes between healthy human individuals. Only in-frame clones appear in the TCRdb table, and some are missing; sequencing was by immunoSEQ multiplex PCR. The table shows just over 2,000,000 clones, with 90% to 95% occurring only once. The sequenced material came from naive CD4+ T cells sorted from blood. These receptors came from a man aged 18-30 years in good health. Each CDR3 is given with its conserved first and last residue. D genes are given only for firm matches. Size is omitted from some rows. Given values are once, few, many or a class for expanded clones.

>once|TRBD1|TRBJ1-1|TRBV5-1
TGCGCCAGCAGCTTGGCGGGGACAGGGAATTCTGAAGCTTTCTTT
CASSLAGTGNSEAFF
>-|-|TRBJ1-1|TRBV7-3
TGTGCCAGCAGCGGGCAGGGGTTTACTGAAGCTTTCTTT
CASSGQGFTEAFF
>-|TRBD1|TRBJ2-1|TRBV7-9
TGTGCCAGCAGCTCCAGGGGACAGGGTGGCAATGAGCAGTTCTTC
CASSSRGQGGNEQFF
>-|-|TRBJ1-1|TRBV5-4
TGTGCCAGCAGCTTAGGGGGGGCAAGAACTGAAGCTTTCTTT
CASSLGGARTEAFF
>-|-|TRBJ1-5|TRBV19
TGTGCCAGTAGCCCCACAGCGAGCAATCAGCCCCAGCATTTT
CASSPTASNQPQHF
>-|TRBD2|TRBJ2-2|TRBV10-2
TGCGCCAGCAGGGATACTAGCGGGGGGCCCACCGGGGAGCTGTTTTTT
CASRDTSGGPTGELFF
>-|TRBD1|TRBJ2-4|TRBV9
TGTGCCAGCAGCGTAGCTGTTTGGGACAGGGGAAGGGACAAAAACATTCAGTACTTC
CASSVAVWDRGRDKNIQYF
>few|-|TRBJ2-3|TRBV29-1
TGCAGCGTTGAACAGGGAACAGATACGCAGTATTTT
CSVEQGTDTQYF
>-|-|TRBJ2-5|TRBV6-5
TGTGCCAGCAGCTATATAGATGGAGAGACCCAGTACTTC
CASSYIDGETQYF
>-|TRBD1|TRBJ2-3|TRBV6-1
TGTGCCAGCAGTAAAATGCGACAGGGAGAGGATACGCAGTATTTT
CASSKMRQGEDTQYF
>-|-|TRBJ2-7|TRBV7-2
TGTGCCAGCAGCTTAGGCCCAGGCCAGTACGAGCAGTACTTC
CASSLGPGQYEQYF
>-|-|TRBJ1-2|TRBV2
TGTGCCAGCAGTGATTACGGGGCGGTATATGGCTACACCTTC
CASSDYGAVYGYTF
>-|-|TRBJ1-4|TRBV6-1
TGTGCCAGCAGTGACCGGTTAAATGAAAAACTGTTTTTT
CASSDRLNEKLFF
>-|-|TRBJ2-1|TRBV5-1
TGCGCCAGCAACTCCCGTACCGGGGAGTCCTACAATGAGCAGTTCTTC
CASNSRTGESYNEQFF
>-|TRBD2|TRBJ2-7|TRBV10-3
TGTGCCATCAGTGATTCCGGGACTAGCCTCTACGAGCAGTACTTC
CAISDSGTSLYEQYF
>-|TRBD1|TRBJ2-2|TRBV11-2
TGTGCCAGCAGCCAAGCCGGGACAGAGAACACCGGGGAGCTGTTTTTT
CASSQAGTENTGELFF
>-|-|TRBJ2-2|TRBV28
TGTGCCAGCAGTCGACAGGATTACAACACCGGGGAGCTGTTTTTT
CASSRQDYNTGELFF
>-|-|TRBJ2-2|TRBV2
TGTGCCAGCAACCAGGGGGGATCCACCGGGGAGCTGTTTTTT
CASNQGGSTGELFF
>-|TRBD2|TRBJ2-7|TRBV14
TGTGCCAGCAGCCCGTCAGCGGGGGGGACCTACGAGCAGTACTTC
CASSPSAGGTYEQYF
>-|TRBD1|TRBJ2-7|TRBV23-1
TGCGCCAGCAGTCCCTGGACAGGAAAATTTTACGAGCAGTACTTC
CASSPWTGKFYEQYF